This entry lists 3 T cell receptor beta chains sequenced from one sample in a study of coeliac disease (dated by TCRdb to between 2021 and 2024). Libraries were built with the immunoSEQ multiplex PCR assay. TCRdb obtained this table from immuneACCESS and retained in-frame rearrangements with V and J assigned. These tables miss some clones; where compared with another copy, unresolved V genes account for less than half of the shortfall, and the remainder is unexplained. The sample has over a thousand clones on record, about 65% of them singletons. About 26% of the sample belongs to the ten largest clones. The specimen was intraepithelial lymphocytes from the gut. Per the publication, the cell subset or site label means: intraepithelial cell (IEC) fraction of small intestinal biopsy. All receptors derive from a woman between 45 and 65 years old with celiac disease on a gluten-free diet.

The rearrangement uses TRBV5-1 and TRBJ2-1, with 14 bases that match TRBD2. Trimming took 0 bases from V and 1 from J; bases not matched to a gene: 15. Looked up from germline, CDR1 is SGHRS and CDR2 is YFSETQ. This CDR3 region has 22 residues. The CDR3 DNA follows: TGCGCCAGCAGCTTGGATCGTCTGACGCCGGGACTAGCGGGGGCTTCCTACAATGAGCAGTTCTTC. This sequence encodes CASSLDRLTPGLAGASYNEQFF.

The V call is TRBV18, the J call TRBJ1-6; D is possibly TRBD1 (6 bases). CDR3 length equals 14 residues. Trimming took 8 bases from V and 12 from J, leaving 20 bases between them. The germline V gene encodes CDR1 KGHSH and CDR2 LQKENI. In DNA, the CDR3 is TGTGCCAGCCGGAGGGGAGGGGGAAACGAACCCCTCCACTTT. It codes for CASRRGGGNEPLHF.

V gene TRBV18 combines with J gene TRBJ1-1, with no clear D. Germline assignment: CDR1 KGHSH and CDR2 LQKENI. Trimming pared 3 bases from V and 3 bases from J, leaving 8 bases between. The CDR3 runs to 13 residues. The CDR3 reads CASSPPAYTEAFF. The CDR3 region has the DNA TGTGCCAGCTCACCCCCCGCGTACACTGAAGCTTTCTTT.